Sequencing of this T cell receptor (beta chain) was carried out in a study of beta chain features in type 1 diabetes. Study-level results: Equally in patients and controls, shorter templates might have been favored by PCR.

A few counts support this clone. Its antigen is as yet unknown. The same CDR3 can be traced to other DNA sequences in this sample. There was one heparinised blood draw per donor, averaging roughly 0.12 L. It was via CD45RO/CCR7/CD25/CD127/CD95/CD27 that CD4+ naive, central memory, regulatory and stem cell-like memory cells were sorted. Over 95% purity was reached by all sorted populations. The study reverse transcribed the entire isolated RNA, so it sequenced expressed TCRB transcripts. Only in-frame clones appear in the TCRdb table, and some are missing; sequencing was by immunoSEQ multiplex PCR. The top ten clones hold around 0.065% of a sample with under 500,000 clones, around 30% of them seen once. What was sequenced was naive CD4+ T cells from blood. The clonotype originates from a man between 18 and 29 years old in good health.

Written as DNA, the CDR3 is TGTGCCAGCAGCGTAGCCCCGATGAGCTACGAGCAGTACTTC. Translated, it gives CASSVAPMSYEQYF. The chain combines TRBV9 with TRBJ2-7; D unclear. This CDR3 has 14 residues. V lost 0 bases, J lost 3 bases, and 10 bases lay in between. Germline CDR1 reads SGDLS; CDR2 reads YYNGEE.